These T cell receptor beta chains were read from a single sample in a study of a mutant IDH1 vaccine in newly diagnosed glioma. Data came from immunoSEQ multiplex PCR; TCRdb stores just in-frame clones and leaves some out. The sample has about 30,000 clones, around 79% seen once. Source: PBMCs, taken from a glioma patient treated with radiotherapy, temozolomide or both. The receptors shown here come from a young man with glioma. Both conserved end residues are part of each CDR3. The D gene is left open where the match is weak. A row's size may be missing; if present it is once, few, many or a size class.

j_call | d_call | v_call | clone_size | cdr3_nt | cdr3_aa
TRBJ1-2 | . | TRBV29-1 | . | TGCAGCGTGGGAGGGGACCACTATGGCTACACCTTC | CSVGGDHYGYTF
TRBJ2-7 | TRBD1 | TRBV2 | . | TGTGCCAGCAGTGGGGACAGGGGAACCTACGAGCAGTACTTC | CASSGDRGTYEQYF
TRBJ1-6 | . | TRBV14 | . | TGTGCCAGCAGCAACTTCGGGGAGTATAATTCACCCCTCCACTTT | CASSNFGEYNSPLHF
TRBJ2-6 | TRBD2 | TRBV5-4 | . | TGTGCCAGCAGCTTGGCTAGCGGGGGCCTCTCTGGGGCCAACGTCCTGACTTTC | CASSLASGGLSGANVLTF
TRBJ2-2 | . | TRBV7-5 | . | TGTGTCAGAAGCCCACTCGCGGACACCGGGGAGCTGTTTTTT | CVRSPLADTGELFF
TRBJ2-1 | TRBD1 | TRBV5-8 | . | TGTGCCAGCAGCTTGAGGGGACCGAGGACAGGGTTGGGGGAGCAGTTCTTC | CASSLRGPRTGLGEQFF
TRBJ1-1 | . | TRBV10-3 | . | TGTGCCATCAGTGAGTCGGAGGCGTTGCCGGCTTTCTTT | CAISESEALPAFF
TRBJ2-2 | TRBD2 | TRBV19 | once | TGTGCCAGTAGGCTGCGGGGGGGCCACACCGGGGAGCTGTTTTTT | CASRLRGGHTGELFF
TRBJ1-5 | . | TRBV27 | . | TGTGCCAGCAGTTTATCGTTCCGTGGTTATAGCAATCAGCCCCAGCATTTT | CASSLSFRGYSNQPQHF
TRBJ1-1 | . | TRBV18 | . | TGTGCCAGCTCACCCGGTGCAGGTAACACTGAAGCTTTCTTT | CASSPGAGNTEAFF
TRBJ2-1 | TRBD2 | TRBV6-4 | . | TGTGCCAGCAGTAGCGGGGGGGCCTACAATGAGCAGTTCTTC | CASSSGGAYNEQFF
TRBJ2-1 | TRBD1 | TRBV10-1 | . | TGCGCCAGCAGTGAGGTTACAGGGGGAGGCAATGAGCAGTTCTTC | CASSEVTGGGNEQFF
TRBJ1-1 | . | TRBV6-5 | . | TGTGCCAGCAGTCGAAGTAGCGAAGCTTTCTTT | CASSRSSEAFF